The 10 T cell receptor beta chains in this list originate from one sample, sequenced in a study of response to subunit inactivated influenza vaccine. Each CDR3 protein gets one entry after TCRdb re-called the RT-PCR reads with MiXCR. The data hold approximately 290,000 distinct CDR3 sequences, with 22% observed a single time. Sequences were derived from PBMCs from blood, sampled around 22 months after vaccination. These TCRs come from a man in his fifties or sixties who received an inactivated influenza vaccine.

This clonotype was found many times. This rearrangement joins TRBV5-1 to TRBJ2-7, with TRBD1 matching over 7 bases. Germline values: CDR1 SGHRS, CDR2 YFSETQ. J gave up 7 bases and V 0 bases, and 4 bases lay outside the gene matches. The CDR3 runs to 13 residues. CDR3 residues: CASSLEGAREQYF. The CDR3 DNA reads TGCGCCAGCAGCTTGGAGGGGGCGCGGGAGCAGTACTTC. Full variable domain (remainder filled in from reference TRBV5-1 and TRBJ2-7): KAGVTQTPRYLIKTRGQQVTLSCSPISGHRSVSWYQQTPGQGLQFLFEYFSETQRNKGNFPGRFSGRQFSNSRSEMNVSTLELGDSALYLCASSLEGAREQYFGPGTRLTVT.

This clonotype showed up just a few times. This sequence joins TRBV5-1 and TRBJ2-5, with 9 bases matching TRBD2. Per the germline V gene, CDR1 is SGHRS and CDR2 is YFSETQ. The CDR3 consists of 14 residues. V shed 0 bases, J shed 10 bases, and the junction held 7 bases outside the gene matches. CDR3 coding DNA: TGCGCCAGCAGCTTGGATGGTAGCGGGAGATACCAGTACTTC. Translating it yields CASSLDGSGRYQYF.

The rearrangement links TRBV6-1 to TRBJ2-7, with 8 bases that match TRBD2. This CDR3 has 16 amino acids. Germline CDR1 is MNHNS and CDR2 is SASEGT. The J segment lost 3 bases and the V segment lost 5 bases, leaving 12 bases of the junction unmatched. Here the CDR3 reads CASSPRLAGTSYEQYF. The CDR3, as DNA: TGTGCCAGCAGTCCTAGATTAGCGGGGACTAGCTACGAGCAGTACTTC.

The chain uses TRBV5-4 and TRBJ2-5; 12 positions match TRBD2. Trimming at V came to 1 base and at J to 4 bases, leaving 5 bases not matched to a gene. From germline, CDR1 is SGHNT and CDR2 YYREEE (reference sequence). The CDR3 loop spans 16 amino acids. The CDR3 sequence: CASSLLAGGPPETQYF. In DNA, the CDR3 is TGTGCCAGCAGCTTGCTAGCGGGAGGGCCTCCAGAGACCCAGTACTTC.

V and J are TRBV5-5 and TRBJ1-3; 8 bases agree with TRBD1. The J segment lost 3 bases and the V segment lost 1 base, leaving 3 bases of the junction unmatched. Germline lookup yields CDR1 SGHKS and CDR2 YYEKEE (reference sequence). This CDR3 has 15 amino acids. CDR3 loop: CASSLTGGLGNTIYF. In DNA form, the CDR3 reads TGTGCCAGCAGCTTGACAGGGGGTCTTGGAAACACCATATATTTT.

This clonotype showed up many times. This sequence joins TRBV20-1 and TRBJ1-4, with TRBD1 identical over 7 bases. Trimming at V came to 5 bases and at J to 4 bases, leaving 7 bases not matched to a gene. Germline loops: CDR1 DFQATT, CDR2 SNEGSKA (reference sequence). This CDR3 spans 14 amino acids. DNA of the CDR3: TGCAGTGCTTTTACCGGGACAGATAATGAAAAACTGTTTTTT. Its protein is CSAFTGTDNEKLFF.

The chain couples TRBV28 to TRBJ1-2; TRBD1 aligns across 7 bases. Unmatched junction bases numbered 7, after V lost 5 bases and J lost 4 bases. The length of the CDR3 is 14 residues. CDR1 and CDR2 from the germline V gene are MDHEN and SYDVKM. The CDR3 DNA sequence: TGTGCCAGCAGTCAGGGGGGATCGACCTATGGCTACACCTTC. Its translation: CASSQGGSTYGYTF.

This clonotype was observed a handful of times. This chain uses TRBV20-1 with TRBJ2-3; D unclear. The CDR3 sequence is 14 residues long. With 3 bases removed from V and 1 base from J, the gap between germline ends came to 11 bases. Germline lookup yields CDR1 DFQATT and CDR2 SNEGSKA (reference sequence). CDR3 in amino acids: CSARSSLGTDTQYF. CDR3 bases: TGCAGTGCTAGGTCCAGCCTAGGCACAGATACGCAGTATTTT.

This clonotype was seen more than once but under ten times. The J gene is TRBJ1-3, the V gene TRBV28; D is undetermined. This CDR3 has 14 amino acids. CDR1 and CDR2 from the germline V gene are MDHEN and SYDVKM. The V gene lost 7 bases and the J gene lost 4 bases, with 14 bases spanning the gap. DNA for the CDR3: TGTGCCAGCACCCCTTTGCAAAGGGGAAACACCATATATTTT. This encodes CASTPLQRGNTIYF.

V usage is TRBV23-1 and J usage is TRBJ2-7, with 8 positions matching TRBD1. TRBV23-1 is annotated as an ORF whose role is uncertain. CDR3 length equals 13 residues. Trimming at V came to 4 bases and at J to 7 bases, leaving 6 bases not matched to a gene. CDR3 coding DNA: TGCGCCAGCAGTCGGGACAGGATAGGGGAGCAGTACTTC. Protein product: CASSRDRIGEQYF.